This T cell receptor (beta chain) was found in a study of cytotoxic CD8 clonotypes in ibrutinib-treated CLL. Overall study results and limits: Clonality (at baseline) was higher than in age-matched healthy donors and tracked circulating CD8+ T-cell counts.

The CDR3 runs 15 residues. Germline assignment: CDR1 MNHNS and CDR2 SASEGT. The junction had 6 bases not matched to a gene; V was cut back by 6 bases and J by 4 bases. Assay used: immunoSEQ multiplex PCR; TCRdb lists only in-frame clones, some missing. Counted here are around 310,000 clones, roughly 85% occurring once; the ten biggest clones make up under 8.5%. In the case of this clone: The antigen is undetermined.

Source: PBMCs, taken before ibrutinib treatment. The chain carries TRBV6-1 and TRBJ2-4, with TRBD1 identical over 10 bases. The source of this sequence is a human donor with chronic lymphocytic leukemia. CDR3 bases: TGTGCCAGCAGCGAACGGACAGGGGGTAAAAACATTCAGTACTTC. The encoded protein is CASSERTGGKNIQYF.